This TCR beta chain was sequenced for a study of identical twins (dated by TCRdb to about 2016). With respect to the entire study: TCR alpha and beta repertoires from monozygotic twins, unrelated adults of various ages and cord blood were deep-sequenced to test whether fetal clonotypes persist. To rule out contamination, the twin experiments were replicated at different times with different library preparation protocols. Overall study results and their limits: Because the same donors could not be followed over many years, the conclusions relied on cross-sectional statistical analysis. Recombination models systematically underestimated out-of-frame TCR alpha sharing in monozygotic twins but agreed with sharing between unrelated individuals. Out-of-frame TCR alpha sequences shared between twins showed an excess of low generation-probability sequences compared with coincidental sharing between unrelated individuals. Fewer insertions were carried by abundant cord blood beta clonotypes; a weaker similar trend was observed in young adult naive repertoires, while no such trend was observed in memory repertoires. The excess sharing between twins in beta out-of-frame sequences was weaker because fewer shared sequences reduced the signal-to-noise ratio. Invariant T cells such as MAIT and iNKT could partly confound zero-insertion analyses, although diverse VJ usage argued against such confounding for most clonotypes.

CDR1 and CDR2 (SGHVS, FNYEAQ) derive from the germline V gene. V drops 4 bases and J drops 7 bases, leaving 10 bases in between. The CDR3 spans 12 residues, from the cysteine through the phenylalanine. Only the CDR3 part of the read is kept: 36 bases, read in frame from the first base. This clonotype was observed a handful of times. It lacks a known antigen. Base qualities are missing; no much larger clone stands one base away. The library was generated by 5' RACE. The run used an Illumina HiSeq 2000. Template switching added a universal primer binding site, and the final cDNA carried a unique molecular identifier that allowed TCR cDNA molecules to be counted accurately. First-strand cDNA for TCR alpha and beta chains was synthesized from specific primers in the conserved constant-segment region. Each cDNA library was double barcoded, with a SMART-Mk sample barcode plus Illumina barcodes, to control for contamination. TruSeq adapter sequences and Illumina sample barcodes were added in two successive PCR steps. TCR alpha and beta cDNA libraries were sequenced on the Illumina HiSeq platform with custom primers. As for the authors' bioinformatics: Unique molecular identifiers were extracted from raw reads with MiGEC, and CDR3 positions were determined with MiXCR. For each individual, recombination models were inferred using an EM algorithm with the repgenHMM and IGoR tools. The tcR package in R was used for shared clonotype analysis, with sharing normalized by the product of cloneset sizes. Out-of-frame nonproductive sequences were analyzed to study raw recombination free of thymic and clonal selection effects. TCRdb applied fastp at Q25 and MiXCR to the public reads, then kept only in-frame beta chains. Identical CDR3 protein sequences are pooled into one entry, listed with their most common genes and DNA. The V and J calls and clone size come from TCRdb's table, not from the authors' own analysis. The sample yields 550,000 to 800,000 distinct CDR3 sequences; about 7.1% were counted once. Jointly, the top ten make up about 1.6% of the sample.

All donors were healthy Caucasians. The twin cohort consisted of three pairs of female monozygotic twins, all aged about 18 to 29 years. RNA for TCR libraries was isolated from peripheral blood mononuclear cells. This sample also belongs to another study, concerning yellow fever vaccine responses in identical twins. According to the second study: According to the authors, in identical twins the way T cells responded to vaccination appeared partly convergent and partly personalized. In the study, vaccine-responding T cell clones were precisely tracked in identical twins.

The specimen sequenced was PBMCs. The rearrangement joined TRBV7-6 to TRBJ1-1; the D segment cannot be called with confidence. The sequence was collected from a woman aged 18-29 years in good health. For the CDR3, the sequence is CASSSYWGEAFF. The DNA is TGTGCCAGCAGCTCTTATTGGGGTGAAGCTTTCTTT.